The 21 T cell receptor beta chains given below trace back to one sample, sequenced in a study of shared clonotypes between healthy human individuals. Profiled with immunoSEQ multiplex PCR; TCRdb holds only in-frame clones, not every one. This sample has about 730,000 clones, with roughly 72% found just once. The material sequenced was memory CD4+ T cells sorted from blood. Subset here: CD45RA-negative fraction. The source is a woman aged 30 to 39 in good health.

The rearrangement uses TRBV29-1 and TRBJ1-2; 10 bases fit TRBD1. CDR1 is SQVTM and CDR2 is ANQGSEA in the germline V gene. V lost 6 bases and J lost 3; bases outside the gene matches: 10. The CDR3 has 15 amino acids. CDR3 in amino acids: CSVPGQGFWDYGYTF. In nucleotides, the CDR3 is TGCAGCGTCCCGGGACAGGGGTTCTGGGACTATGGCTACACCTTC.

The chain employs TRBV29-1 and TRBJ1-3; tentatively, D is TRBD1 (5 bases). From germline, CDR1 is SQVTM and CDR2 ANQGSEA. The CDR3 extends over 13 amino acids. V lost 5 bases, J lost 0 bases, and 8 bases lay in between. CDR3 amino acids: CSVSRGSGNTIYF. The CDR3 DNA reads TGCAGCGTTTCTAGGGGCTCTGGAAACACCATATATTTT.

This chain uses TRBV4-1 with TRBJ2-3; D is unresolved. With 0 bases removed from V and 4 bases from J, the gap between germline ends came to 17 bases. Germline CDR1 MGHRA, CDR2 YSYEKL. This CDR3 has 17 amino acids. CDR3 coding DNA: TGCGCCAGCAGCCAAGATGGAGTCCAGGAAACCCCAGATACGCAGTATTTT. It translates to CASSQDGVQETPDTQYF.

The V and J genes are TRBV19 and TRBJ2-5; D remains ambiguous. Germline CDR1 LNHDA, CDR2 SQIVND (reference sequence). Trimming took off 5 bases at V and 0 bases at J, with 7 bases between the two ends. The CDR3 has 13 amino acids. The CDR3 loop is CASSGRNQETQYF. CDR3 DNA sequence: TGTGCCAGTAGTGGCAGGAACCAAGAGACCCAGTACTTC.

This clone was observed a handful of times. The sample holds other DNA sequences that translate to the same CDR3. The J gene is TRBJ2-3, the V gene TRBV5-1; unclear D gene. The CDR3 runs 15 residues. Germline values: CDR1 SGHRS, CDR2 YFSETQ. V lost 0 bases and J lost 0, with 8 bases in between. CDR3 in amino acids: CASSLDAGSTDTQYF. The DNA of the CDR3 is TGCGCCAGCAGCTTGGATGCCGGGAGCACAGATACGCAGTATTTT.

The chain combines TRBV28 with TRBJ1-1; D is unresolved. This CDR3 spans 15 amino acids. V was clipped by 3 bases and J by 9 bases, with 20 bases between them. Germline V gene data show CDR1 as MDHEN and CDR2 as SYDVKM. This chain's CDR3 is CASSFGPPSRGQAFF. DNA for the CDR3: TGTGCCAGCAGTTTCGGTCCTCCCTCTCGGGGTCAAGCTTTCTTT.

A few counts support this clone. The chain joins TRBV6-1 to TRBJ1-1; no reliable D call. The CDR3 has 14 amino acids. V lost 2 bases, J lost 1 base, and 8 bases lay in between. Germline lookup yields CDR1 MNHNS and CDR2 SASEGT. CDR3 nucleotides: TGTGCCAGCAGTGAATGGCGGCGGAACACTGAAGCTTTCTTT. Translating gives CASSEWRRNTEAFF.

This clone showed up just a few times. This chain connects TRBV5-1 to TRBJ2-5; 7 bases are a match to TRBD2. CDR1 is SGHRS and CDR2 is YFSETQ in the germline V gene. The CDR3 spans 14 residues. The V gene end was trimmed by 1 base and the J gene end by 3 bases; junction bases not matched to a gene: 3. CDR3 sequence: CASSLTSVKETQYF. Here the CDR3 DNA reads TGCGCCAGCAGCTTGACTAGCGTAAAAGAGACCCAGTACTTC.

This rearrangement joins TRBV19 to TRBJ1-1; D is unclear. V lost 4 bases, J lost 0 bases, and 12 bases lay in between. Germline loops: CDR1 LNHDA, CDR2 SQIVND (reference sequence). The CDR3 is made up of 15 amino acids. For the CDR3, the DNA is TGTGCCAGTAGTAAGTCTGCGAACATGAACACTGAAGCTTTCTTT. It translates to CASSKSANMNTEAFF.

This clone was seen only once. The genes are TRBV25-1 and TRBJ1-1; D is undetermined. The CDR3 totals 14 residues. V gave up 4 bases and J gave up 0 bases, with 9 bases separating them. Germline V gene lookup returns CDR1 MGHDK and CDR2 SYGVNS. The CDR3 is CASSGAGMNTEAFF. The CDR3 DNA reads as TGTGCCAGCAGTGGAGCAGGTATGAACACTGAAGCTTTCTTT.

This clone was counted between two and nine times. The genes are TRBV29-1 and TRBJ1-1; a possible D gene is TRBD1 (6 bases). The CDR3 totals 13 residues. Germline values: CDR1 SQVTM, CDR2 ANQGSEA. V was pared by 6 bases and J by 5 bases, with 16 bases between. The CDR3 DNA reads TGCAGCGTCCCCGGGGGGGGCGGAACTGAAGCTTTCTTT. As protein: CSVPGGGGTEAFF.

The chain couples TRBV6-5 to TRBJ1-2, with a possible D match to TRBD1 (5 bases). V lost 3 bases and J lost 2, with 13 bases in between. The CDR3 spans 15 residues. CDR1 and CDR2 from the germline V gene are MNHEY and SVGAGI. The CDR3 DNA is TGTGCCAGCAGTTATCGGCGACAGCTAAACTATGGCTACACCTTC. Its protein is CASSYRRQLNYGYTF.

CDR3 bases: TGTGCCAGCAGCTTAGGACTAGCGGGAGCGGGGGAGCAGTACTTC. As protein: CASSLGLAGAGEQYF. The chain joins TRBV7-6 to TRBJ2-7, with 12 bases lining up with TRBD2. This CDR3 spans 15 amino acids. Germline CDR1 SGHVS, CDR2 FNYEAQ. The trim removed 1 base at V and 7 bases at J, leaving 5 bases unmatched.

The CDR3 bases are TGTGCCAGCAGCCTGATCAACATAGCGGGAGGGCAGACCCATGAGCAGTTCTTC. Its translation: CASSLINIAGGQTHEQFF. The gene calls are TRBV5-5 and TRBJ2-1; 11 nucleotides match TRBD2. The CDR3 contains 18 residues. V gave up 4 bases and J gave up 8 bases; unmatched junction bases: 17. Per the germline V gene, CDR1 is SGHKS and CDR2 is YYEKEE (reference sequence).

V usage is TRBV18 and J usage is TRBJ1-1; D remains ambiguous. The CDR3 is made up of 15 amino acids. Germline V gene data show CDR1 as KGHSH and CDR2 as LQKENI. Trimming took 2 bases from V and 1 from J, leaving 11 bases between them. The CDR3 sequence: CASSPGRGWNTEAFF. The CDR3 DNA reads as TGTGCCAGCTCACCAGGTAGAGGGTGGAACACTGAAGCTTTCTTT. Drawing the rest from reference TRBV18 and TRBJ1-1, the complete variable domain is NAGVMQNPRHLVRRRGQEARLRCSPMKGHSHVYWYRQLPEEGLKFMVYLQKENIIDESGMPKERFSAEFPKEGPSILRIQQVVRGDSAAYFCASSPGRGWNTEAFFGQGTRLTVV.

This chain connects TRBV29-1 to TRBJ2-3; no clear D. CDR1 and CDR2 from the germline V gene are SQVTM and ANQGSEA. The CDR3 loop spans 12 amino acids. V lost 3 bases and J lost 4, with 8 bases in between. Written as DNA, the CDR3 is TGCAGCGTTGAGGGGTTTGCAGATACGCAGTATTTT. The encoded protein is CSVEGFADTQYF.

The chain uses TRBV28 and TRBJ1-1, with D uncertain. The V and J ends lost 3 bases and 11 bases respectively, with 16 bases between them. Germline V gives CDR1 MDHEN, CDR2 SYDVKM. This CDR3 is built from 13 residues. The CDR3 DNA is TGTGCCAGCAGTTTGGTGGCAGCAGGCGAGGCTTTCTTT. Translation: CASSLVAAGEAFF.

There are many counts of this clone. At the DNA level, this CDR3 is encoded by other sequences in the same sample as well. The CDR3 DNA follows: TGTGCCAGTAGGCTGGACACTTACAATGAGCAGTTCTTC. Translation gives CASRLDTYNEQFF. The V gene is TRBV19, the J gene TRBJ2-1, with D possibly being TRBD1 (5 bases). V lost 6 bases and J lost 4, with 10 bases in between. Germline lookup yields CDR1 LNHDA and CDR2 SQIVND (reference sequence). This CDR3 has 13 amino acids.

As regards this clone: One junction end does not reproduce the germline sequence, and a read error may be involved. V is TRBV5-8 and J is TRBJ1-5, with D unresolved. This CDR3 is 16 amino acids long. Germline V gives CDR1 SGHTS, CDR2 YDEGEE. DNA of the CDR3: TGTGCCAGCACCTTGGGTGCTGAGGTCAGCAATCAGCCCCAGCATTTT. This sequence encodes CASTLGAEVSNQPQHF.

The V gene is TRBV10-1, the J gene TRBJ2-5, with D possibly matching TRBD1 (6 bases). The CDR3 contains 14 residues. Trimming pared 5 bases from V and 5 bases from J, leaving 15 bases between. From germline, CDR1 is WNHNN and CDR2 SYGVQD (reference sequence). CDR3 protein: CASSPQGNSETQYF. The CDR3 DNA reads TGCGCCAGCAGTCCGCAGGGGAATAGCGAGACCCAGTACTTC.

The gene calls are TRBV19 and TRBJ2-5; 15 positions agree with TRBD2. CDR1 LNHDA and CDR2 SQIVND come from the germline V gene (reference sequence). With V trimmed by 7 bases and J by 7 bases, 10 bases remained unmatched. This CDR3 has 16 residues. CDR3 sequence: CASKWGLAGGYGTQYF. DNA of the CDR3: TGTGCCAGTAAATGGGGACTAGCGGGAGGTTATGGGACCCAGTACTTC. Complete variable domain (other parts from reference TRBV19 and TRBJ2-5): DGGITQSPKYLFRKEGQNVTLSCEQNLNHDAMYWYRQDPGQGLRLIYYSQIVNDFQKGDIAEGYSVSREKKESFPLTVTSAQKNPTAFYLCASKWGLAGGYGTQYFGPGTRLLVL.